The 22 T cell receptor beta chains presented below share a single source sample, sequenced in a study of Ad26.COV2.S vaccination and SARS-CoV-2 variants. Only in-frame clones appear in the TCRdb table, and some are missing; sequencing was by immunoSEQ multiplex PCR. The table lists about 680,000 clones, more than 80% of them singletons. Treatment reported: roughly 18 received Ad26.COV2.S at low or high dose, single or two shots; roughly 5 received placebo; per-sample allocation not given. Day 63 following the first vaccine or placebo injection was when the samples were taken. The sample consisted of peripheral blood, taken in a trial of Ad26.COV2.S vaccine versus placebo. The receptors derive from a person aged 18-60 years who received the Ad26.COV2.S COVID-19 vaccine or a placebo.

The chain combines TRBV30 with TRBJ2-6, with 8 nucleotides matching TRBD1. The CDR3 loop spans 15 amino acids. From germline, CDR1 is GTSNPN and CDR2 SVGIG (reference sequence). Written as DNA, the CDR3 is TGTGCTCGGAGTGGGGGACAGGCTGGGGCCAACGTCCTGACTTTC. Its protein is CARSGGQAGANVLTF.

The CDR3 region is CASSYSINPGELFF. CDR3 bases: TGTGCCAGCAGTTACTCGATCAATCCCGGGGAGCTGTTTTTT. The chain employs TRBV6-6 and TRBJ2-2; D remains unclear. In germline, CDR1 is MNHNY, CDR2 SVGAGI (reference sequence). Trimming took off 0 bases at V and 6 bases at J, with 8 bases between the two ends. This CDR3 contains 14 residues.

CDR3 DNA sequence: TGCACCAGCAGCCAAGATACGGCAAGGGTTACCACCGGGGAGCTGTTTTTT. This codes for CTSSQDTARVTTGELFF. This sequence joins TRBV1 and TRBJ2-2. TRBV1 is labeled a pseudogene. The CDR3 totals 17 residues.

The chain employs TRBV14 and TRBJ2-1; 8 nucleotides agree with TRBD2. Losses at the gene ends were 4 bases for V and 4 bases for J; bases not matched to a gene: 21. The CDR3 has 20 amino acids. Germline V gene sequence: CDR1 SGHDN, CDR2 FVKESK. CDR3 DNA sequence: TGTGCCAGCAGCCCCCATTGGGTAGCGGGAAGAATTAAAGGGTACAATGAGCAGTTCTTC. Translated: CASSPHWVAGRIKGYNEQFF.

The chain links TRBV5-1 to TRBJ2-1; D is possibly TRBD1 or TRBD2 (5 bases each). CDR1 SGHRS and CDR2 YFSETQ come from the germline V gene. The CDR3 has 15 amino acids. V lost 5 bases to trimming and J lost 3 bases, with 15 bases between them. The CDR3 nucleotides read TGCGCCAGCAGAAATACGGGACCGAGCTACAATGAGCAGTTCTTC. Protein product: CASRNTGPSYNEQFF.

This sequence joins TRBV20-1 and TRBJ2-3, with D maybe TRBD2 (6 bases). CDR1 is DFQATT and CDR2 is SNEGSKA in the germline V gene (reference sequence). V shed 3 bases and J shed 2 bases, with 12 bases lying between them. This CDR3 contains 14 residues. In DNA form, the CDR3 reads TGCAGTGCTAGTCTCAGCGGGTACACAGATACGCAGTATTTT. Residues: CSASLSGYTDTQYF.

The chain is built from TRBV5-1 and TRBJ2-7; maybe TRBD1 (5 bases). The germline V gene encodes CDR1 SGHRS and CDR2 YFSETQ. The length of the CDR3 is 14 residues. Trimming took off 2 bases at V and 1 base at J, with 10 bases between the two ends. The CDR3 is CASSLEQASYEQYF. Here the CDR3 DNA reads TGCGCCAGCAGCTTAGAACAGGCATCCTACGAGCAGTACTTC.

The J gene is TRBJ2-5, the V gene TRBV12-3 or TRBV12-4, with D unclear. The germline V and J ends were trimmed by 7 bases and 1 base, with 10 bases remaining between them. The CDR3 contains 13 residues. CDR3 in amino acids: CASTRLSQETQYF. The CDR3 DNA is TGTGCCAGCACCCGACTGAGCCAAGAGACCCAGTACTTC.

This sequence joins TRBV20-1 and TRBJ1-2, with no clear D. This CDR3 is 11 amino acids long. Germline lookup yields CDR1 DFQATT and CDR2 SNEGSKA (reference sequence). V dropped 3 bases and J dropped 8 bases, with 10 bases sitting between them. This CDR3 is CSASLDLGYTF. The DNA of the CDR3 is TGCAGTGCTAGTCTCGATCTAGGCTACACCTTC.

This chain connects TRBV18 to TRBJ1-6; 8 bases agree with TRBD1. CDR1 is KGHSH and CDR2 is LQKENI in the germline V gene. The CDR3 sequence is 19 residues long. With V trimmed by 3 bases and J by 9 bases, 19 bases remained unmatched. CDR3 sequence reads: CASSPLPLTTGVGGSPLHF. In nucleotides, the CDR3 is TGTGCCAGCTCACCCTTGCCGCTAACGACAGGGGTGGGAGGTTCACCCCTCCACTTT.

In regard to this clone: This sample includes further DNA sequences coding for the same CDR3. The chain recombines TRBV7-9 with TRBJ2-5; D call uncertain. Per the germline V gene, CDR1 is SEHNR and CDR2 is FQNEAQ (reference sequence). There are 11 residues in the CDR3. Trimming removed 5 bases at V and 4 bases at J, with 5 bases between. The CDR3 protein is CASSPRETQYF. CDR3 sequence (DNA): TGTGCCAGCAGCCCACGAGAGACCCAGTACTTC.

This chain joins TRBV7-8 and TRBJ1-2; TRBD1 matches 7 bases. V lost 5 bases to trimming and J lost 6 bases; unmatched junction nucleotides: 12. CDR3 length equals 15 residues. Germline lookup yields CDR1 SGHVS and CDR2 FQNEAQ. The chain's CDR3 is CASSPGYRGGDGYTF. CDR3 in DNA: TGTGCCAGCAGCCCAGGCTACAGGGGAGGAGATGGCTACACCTTC.

The chain is built from TRBV12-5 and TRBJ1-1; the D gene is possibly TRBD1 (6 bases). The germline gives CDR1 LGHNT, CDR2 FRNRAP. This CDR3 spans 12 amino acids. The germline V and J ends were trimmed by 4 bases and 8 bases, with 11 bases remaining between them. CDR3 loop: CASGYGGLEAFF. In DNA, the CDR3 is TGTGCTAGTGGTTACGGGGGGCTCGAAGCTTTCTTT.

V gene TRBV19 combines with J gene TRBJ1-1; 7 positions agree with TRBD1. The CDR3 extends over 16 amino acids. The germline gives CDR1 LNHDA, CDR2 SQIVND (reference sequence). The trim removed 7 bases at V and 0 bases at J, leaving 11 bases unmatched. CDR3 nucleotide sequence: TGTGCCAGTACAAAATGGACAGGATCTTTGAACACTGAAGCTTTCTTT. Protein: CASTKWTGSLNTEAFF.

The CDR3 nucleotides are TGTGCCAGTAGTATAGATCTAGAAACTGAAGCTTTCTTT. Protein product: CASSIDLETEAFF. The chain carries TRBV19 and TRBJ1-1; D not certain. Germline CDR1 and CDR2: LNHDA and SQIVND (reference sequence). The CDR3 spans 13 residues. Trimming shortened V by 0 bases and J by 5 bases, and 7 bases separated the two germline ends.

As to this clone: Other DNA sequences within the sample encode an identical CDR3. V usage is TRBV30 and J usage is TRBJ1-3, with D possibly matching TRBD1 (6 bases). The CDR3 loop spans 14 amino acids. Trimming left V 2 bases short and J 1 base short, with 9 bases between. Germline-derived CDR1 and CDR2 are GTSNPN and SVGIG (reference sequence). CDR3 DNA: TGTGCCTGGAGTAGGGGGAGTTCTGGAAACACCATATATTTT. Its protein is CAWSRGSSGNTIYF.

This sequence joins TRBV15 and TRBJ2-1, with 10 bases identical to TRBD2. CDR1 and CDR2 (germline): LNHNV, YYDKDF (reference sequence). Unmatched junction bases numbered 5, after V lost 3 bases and J lost 3 bases. The CDR3 runs 16 residues. CDR3 in amino acids: CATSRGTSADYNEQFF. Written as DNA, the CDR3 is TGTGCCACCAGCAGGGGGACTAGCGCCGACTACAATGAGCAGTTCTTC.

The V and J genes are TRBV7-8 and TRBJ1-3; D is undetermined. The V and J ends lost 3 bases and 2 bases respectively, with 8 bases between them. CDR1 is SGHVS and CDR2 is FQNEAQ in the germline V gene. This CDR3 has 14 amino acids. This chain's CDR3 is CASSFPAPGNTIYF. The CDR3 DNA follows: TGTGCCAGCAGCTTCCCAGCACCTGGAAACACCATATATTTT.

This clone was seen just once. The chain carries TRBV7-2 and TRBJ1-5; the D is unclear. Germline V gene data show CDR1 as SGHTA and CDR2 as FQGNSA. Between the trimmed V and J ends, which lost 3 bases and 0 bases, there was a span of 3 bases. The CDR3 contains 13 residues. In DNA form, the CDR3 reads TGTGCCAGCAGCTTTAATAGCAATCAGCCCCAGCATTTT. Amino acids: CASSFNSNQPQHF.

V usage is TRBV15 and J usage is TRBJ2-7; D call uncertain. CDR3 length: 14 amino acids. The V end lost 0 bases, the J end lost 2 bases, and 8 bases lay between the germline ends. The germline V gene has CDR1 LNHNV and CDR2 YYDKDF (reference sequence). The CDR3 bases are TGTGCCACCAGCAGAGAAATAGGGACCTACGAGCAGTACTTC. This codes for CATSREIGTYEQYF. Looking up the rest from reference TRBV15 and TRBJ2-7 gives the full variable domain: DAMVIQNPRYQVTQFGKPVTLSCSQTLNHNVMYWYQQKSSQAPKLLFHYYDKDFNNEADTPDNFQSRRPNTSFCFLDIRSPGLGDTAMYLCATSREIGTYEQYFGPGTRLTVT.

V and J are TRBV10-2 and TRBJ2-3; D gene unclear. The CDR3 has 13 residues. Between the trimmed V and J ends, which lost 6 bases and 2 bases, there was a span of 9 bases. Looked up from germline, CDR1 is WSHSY and CDR2 is SAAADI. Written as DNA, the CDR3 is TGCGCCAGCAGGGAAATCTTCACAGATACGCAGTATTTT. Protein: CASREIFTDTQYF.

In the case of this clone: The same CDR3 is also encoded by other DNA sequences in this sample. The CDR3 spells CASSSRGDYGYTF. DNA of the CDR3: TGTGCCAGCAGCTCGCGGGGCGACTATGGCTACACCTTC. The genes are TRBV3-1 (or the pseudogene TRBV3-2) and TRBJ1-2; D is perhaps TRBD1 (5 bases). Germline-derived CDR1 and CDR2 are LGHDT and YNNKEL (reference sequence). V gave up 5 bases and J gave up 3 bases, with 10 bases separating them. The CDR3 is made up of 13 amino acids.